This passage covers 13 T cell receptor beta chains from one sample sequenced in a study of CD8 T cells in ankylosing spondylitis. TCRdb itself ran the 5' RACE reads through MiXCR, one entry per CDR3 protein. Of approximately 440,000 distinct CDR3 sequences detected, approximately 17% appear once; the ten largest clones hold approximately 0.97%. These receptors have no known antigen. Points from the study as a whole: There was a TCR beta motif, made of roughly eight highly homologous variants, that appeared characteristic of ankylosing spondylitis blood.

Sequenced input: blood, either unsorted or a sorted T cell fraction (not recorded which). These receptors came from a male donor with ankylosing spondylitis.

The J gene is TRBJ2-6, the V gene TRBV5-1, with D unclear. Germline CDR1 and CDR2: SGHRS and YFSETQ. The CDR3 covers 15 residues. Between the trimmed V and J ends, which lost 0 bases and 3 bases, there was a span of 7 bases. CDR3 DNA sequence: TGCGCCAGCAGCTTGGTGGAAGGTGGGGCCAACGTCCTGACTTTC. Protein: CASSLVEGGANVLTF.

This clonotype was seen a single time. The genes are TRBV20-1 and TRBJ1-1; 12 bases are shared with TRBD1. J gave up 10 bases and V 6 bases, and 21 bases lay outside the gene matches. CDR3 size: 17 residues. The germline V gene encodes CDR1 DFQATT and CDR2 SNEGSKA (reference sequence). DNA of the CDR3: TGCAGTGCACCCGGGACAGGGGGCTTAATGGGGTTATTCGGAGCTTTCTTT. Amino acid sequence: CSAPGTGGLMGLFGAFF.

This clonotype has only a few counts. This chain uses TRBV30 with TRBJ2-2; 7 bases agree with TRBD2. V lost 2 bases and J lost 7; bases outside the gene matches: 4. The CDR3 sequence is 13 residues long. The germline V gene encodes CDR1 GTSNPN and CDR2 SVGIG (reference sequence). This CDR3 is CAWSPWGGGELFF. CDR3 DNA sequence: TGTGCCTGGAGTCCCTGGGGGGGCGGGGAGCTGTTTTTT.

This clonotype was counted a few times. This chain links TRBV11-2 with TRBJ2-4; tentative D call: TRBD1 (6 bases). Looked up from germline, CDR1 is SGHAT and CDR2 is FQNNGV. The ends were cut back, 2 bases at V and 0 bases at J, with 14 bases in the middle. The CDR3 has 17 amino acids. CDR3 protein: CASSLLLKQGAKNIQYF. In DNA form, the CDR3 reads TGTGCCAGCAGCTTACTTTTAAAACAGGGAGCCAAAAACATTCAGTACTTC.

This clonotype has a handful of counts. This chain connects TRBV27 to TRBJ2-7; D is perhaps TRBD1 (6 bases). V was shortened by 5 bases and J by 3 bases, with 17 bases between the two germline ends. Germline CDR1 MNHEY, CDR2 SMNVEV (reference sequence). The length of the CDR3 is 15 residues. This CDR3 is CASSPNRVLHYEQYF. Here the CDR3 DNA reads TGTGCCAGCAGTCCAAACAGGGTTCTCCACTACGAGCAGTACTTC.

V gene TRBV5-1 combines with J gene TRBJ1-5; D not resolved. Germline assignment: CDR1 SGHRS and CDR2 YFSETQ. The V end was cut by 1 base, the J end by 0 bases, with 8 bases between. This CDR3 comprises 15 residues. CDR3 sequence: CASSLTADSNQPQHF. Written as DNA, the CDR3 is TGCGCCAGCAGCTTGACGGCTGATAGCAATCAGCCCCAGCATTTT.

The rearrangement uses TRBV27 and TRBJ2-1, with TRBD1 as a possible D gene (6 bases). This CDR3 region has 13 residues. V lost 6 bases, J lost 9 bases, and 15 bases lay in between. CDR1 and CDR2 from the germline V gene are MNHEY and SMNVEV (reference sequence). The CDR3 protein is CASRQLGGAEQFF. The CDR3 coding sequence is TGTGCCAGCAGACAGTTAGGGGGAGCTGAGCAGTTCTTC.

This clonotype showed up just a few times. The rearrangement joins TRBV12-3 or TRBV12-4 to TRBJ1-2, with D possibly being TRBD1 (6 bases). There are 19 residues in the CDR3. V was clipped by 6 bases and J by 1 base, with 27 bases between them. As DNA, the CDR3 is TGTGCCAGCAGCCCCCGTCGAACAGGGACCCCTCTATTTAACTATGGCTACACCTTC. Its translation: CASSPRRTGTPLFNYGYTF.

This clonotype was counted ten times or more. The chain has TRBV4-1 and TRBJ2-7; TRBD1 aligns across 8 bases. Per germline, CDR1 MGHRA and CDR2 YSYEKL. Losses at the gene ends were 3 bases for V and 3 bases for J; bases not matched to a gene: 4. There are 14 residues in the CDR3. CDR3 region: CASSHPGGLYEQYF. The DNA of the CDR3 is TGCGCCAGCAGCCACCCAGGGGGCCTCTACGAGCAGTACTTC.

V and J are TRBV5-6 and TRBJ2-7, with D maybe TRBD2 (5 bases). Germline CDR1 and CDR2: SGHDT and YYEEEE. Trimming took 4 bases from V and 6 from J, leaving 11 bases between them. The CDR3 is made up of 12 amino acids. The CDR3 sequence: CASSRGLGEQYF. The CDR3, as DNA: TGTGCCAGCAGCCGTGGACTGGGCGAGCAGTACTTC.

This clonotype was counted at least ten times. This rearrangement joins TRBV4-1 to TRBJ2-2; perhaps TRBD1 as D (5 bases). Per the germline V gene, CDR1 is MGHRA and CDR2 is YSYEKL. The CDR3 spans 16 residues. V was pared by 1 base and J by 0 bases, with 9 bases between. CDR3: CASSQGAGTNTGELFF. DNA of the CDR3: TGCGCCAGCAGCCAAGGGGCAGGGACGAACACCGGGGAGCTGTTTTTT.

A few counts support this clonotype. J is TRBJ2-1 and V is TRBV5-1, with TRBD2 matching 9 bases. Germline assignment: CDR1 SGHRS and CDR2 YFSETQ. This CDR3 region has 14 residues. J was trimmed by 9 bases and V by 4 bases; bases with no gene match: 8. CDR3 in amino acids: CASSTGTSSSEQFF. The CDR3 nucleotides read TGCGCCAGCAGCACCGGGACTAGCAGCAGTGAGCAGTTCTTC.

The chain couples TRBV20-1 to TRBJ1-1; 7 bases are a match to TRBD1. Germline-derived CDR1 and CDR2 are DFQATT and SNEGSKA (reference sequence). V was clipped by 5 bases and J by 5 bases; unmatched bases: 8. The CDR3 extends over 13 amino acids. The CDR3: CSAFDRVDTEAFF. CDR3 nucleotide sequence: TGCAGTGCTTTTGACAGGGTGGATACTGAAGCTTTCTTT.